Listed here are 31 T cell receptor beta chains from one sample, sequenced in a study of human T cells and chemical hapten exposure. TCRdb re-called the RACE reads with MiXCR, one entry per CDR3 protein. The profile covers fewer than 80,000 distinct CDR3 sequences, with approximately 10% appearing a single time and roughly 2.1% taken by the ten largest. Sample time point: patch test 3, about 24 weeks after DPC sensitization. The treatment here: therapeutic diphenylcyclopropenone sensitization with weekly scalp DPC. The source was whole blood, collected in connection with sensitization to the hapten diphenylcyclopropenone (DPC). The origin of the receptors is a young woman with alopecia areata. Some clones in this sample may be carry-over from other donors' samples.

This clonotype was picked up many times. The chain joins TRBV7-6 to TRBJ2-2; D gene uncertain. CDR1 is SGHVS, CDR2 FNYEAQ, per germline. The CDR3 is made up of 16 amino acids. Trimming shortened V by 0 bases and J by 0 bases, and 8 bases separated the two germline ends. DNA for the CDR3: TGTGCCAGCAGCTTAGCCAGCAGCGCGAACACCGGGGAGCTGTTTTTT. Its protein product is CASSLASSANTGELFF.

In its sample, this clonotype was seen a few times. The chain employs TRBV19 and TRBJ2-7; D gene unclear. CDR3 length: 14 amino acids. Germline V lookup: CDR1 LNHDA, CDR2 SQIVND (reference sequence). Trimming cost V 6 bases and J 5 bases, with 17 bases left between them. The CDR3 here is CASRSNFGLHEQYF. DNA of the CDR3: TGTGCCAGTAGATCTAACTTCGGGCTCCACGAGCAGTACTTC.

V is TRBV7-2 and J is TRBJ2-2; D is unresolved. The CDR3 has 15 amino acids. Germline V gene lookup returns CDR1 SGHTA and CDR2 FQGNSA. The germline V and J ends were trimmed by 5 bases and 1 base, with 11 bases remaining between them. The CDR3 DNA sequence: TGTGCCAGCAGCACCAGGAACCTGAACACCGGGGAGCTGTTTTTT. This codes for CASSTRNLNTGELFF. Drawing the rest from reference TRBV7-2 and TRBJ2-2, the complete variable domain is GAGVSQSPSNKVTEKGKDVELRCDPISGHTALYWYRQSLGQGLEFLIYFQGNSAPDKSGLPSDRFSAERTGGSVSTLTIQRTQQEDSAVYLCASSTRNLNTGELFFGEGSRLTVL.

This clonotype turned up a few times. The gene calls are TRBV10-3 and TRBJ2-7; 9 positions match TRBD1. V lost 7 bases, J lost 4 bases, and 8 bases stayed unmatched. The CDR3 consists of 14 residues. Germline loops: CDR1 ENHRY, CDR2 SYGVKD. The CDR3 DNA sequence: TGTGCCATCAATCAACAGGGGGCTGGGTACGAGCAGTACTTC. Protein sequence: CAINQQGAGYEQYF.

This chain links TRBV7-2 with TRBJ1-2; 8 bases are shared with TRBD1. V shed 4 bases, J shed 8 bases, and the junction held 9 bases outside the gene matches. Germline lookup yields CDR1 SGHTA and CDR2 FQGNSA. CDR3 length equals 14 residues. The chain's CDR3 is CASSSGTGGSGYTF. The CDR3, as DNA: TGTGCCAGCAGCTCCGGGACAGGCGGAAGCGGCTACACCTTC. The variable domain in full, completed from reference TRBV7-2 and TRBJ1-2, reads GAGVSQSPSNKVTEKGKDVELRCDPISGHTALYWYRQSLGQGLEFLIYFQGNSAPDKSGLPSDRFSAERTGGSVSTLTIQRTQQEDSAVYLCASSSGTGGSGYTFGSGTRLTVV.

This clonotype was seen at least ten times. The chain employs TRBV7-8 and TRBJ2-4; D gene ambiguous. Germline CDR1 and CDR2: SGHVS and FQNEAQ. Trimming took off 5 bases at V and 0 bases at J, with 8 bases between the two ends. The CDR3 covers 14 residues. The CDR3 spells CASSPVEAKNIQYF. The CDR3, as DNA: TGTGCCAGCAGCCCAGTTGAAGCCAAAAACATTCAGTACTTC.

This clonotype was seen only a few times. The chain recombines TRBV6-1 with TRBJ2-7; no clear D. The CDR3 extends over 13 amino acids. V lost 5 bases and J lost 2, with 10 bases in between. The germline CDR1 and CDR2 sequences are MNHNS and SASEGT. The CDR3 DNA follows: TGTGCCAGCAGTCTCGACCCGACCTACGAGCAGTACTTC. This encodes CASSLDPTYEQYF.

The chain has TRBV3-1 and TRBJ2-1, with 10 bases lining up with TRBD2. CDR1 is LGHDT, CDR2 YNNKEL, per germline (reference sequence). The J segment lost 8 bases and the V segment lost 3 bases, leaving 19 bases of the junction unmatched. The CDR3 has 19 amino acids. The CDR3 nucleotides are TGTGCCAGCAGCCAGGCGCCGGGACTAGCGTCCTATCGGGAAGATGAGCAGTTCTTC. It codes for CASSQAPGLASYREDEQFF.

This clonotype occurred a few times. The V and J genes are TRBV12-3 or TRBV12-4 and TRBJ2-1; D uncertain. CDR3 length: 14 amino acids. Trimming stripped 2 bases from V and 9 bases from J, with 14 bases between. CDR3 bases: TGTGCCAGCAGTTTACCGGATACCCCCATTGAGCAGTTCTTC. This codes for CASSLPDTPIEQFF.

The chain combines TRBV27 with TRBJ2-3; D is undetermined. This CDR3 is 12 amino acids long. The V end lost 0 bases, the J end lost 10 bases, and 8 bases lay between the germline ends. Germline assignment: CDR1 MNHEY and CDR2 SMNVEV (reference sequence). The CDR3, as DNA: TGTGCCAGCAGTTTATCTGGGCAGCCGCAGTATTTT. This codes for CASSLSGQPQYF.

This clonotype was seen more than once but under ten times. V gene TRBV5-5 combines with J gene TRBJ2-7, with D maybe TRBD1 (5 bases). Germline assignment: CDR1 SGHKS and CDR2 YYEKEE (reference sequence). Trimming removed 1 base from V and 5 bases from J, with 13 bases in between. This CDR3 has 14 residues. The CDR3 DNA sequence: TGTGCCAGCAGCTTGTTATCAGGGATAGACGAGCAGTACTTC. It yields the protein CASSLLSGIDEQYF.

This clonotype was found many times. This chain connects TRBV20-1 to TRBJ1-1; D is unresolved. CDR1 DFQATT and CDR2 SNEGSKA come from the germline V gene (reference sequence). The CDR3 contains 13 residues. The V end was cut by 2 bases, the J end by 4 bases, with 11 bases between. CDR3 DNA sequence: TGCAGTGCTAGACGCCTGCGGGGCACTGAAGCTTTCTTT. It translates to CSARRLRGTEAFF.

There are many counts of this clonotype. J is TRBJ2-3 and V is TRBV7-2; D is unclear. The CDR3 has 12 amino acids. Trimming cost V 0 bases and J 6 bases, with 4 bases left between them. Germline-derived CDR1 and CDR2 are SGHTA and FQGNSA. CDR3 DNA: TGTGCCAGCAGCTTAGCGTGGGATACGCAGTATTTT. This encodes CASSLAWDTQYF.

This clonotype was picked up many times. The genes are TRBV7-9 and TRBJ2-7; 8 nucleotides match TRBD2. The CDR3 runs 14 residues. Germline V gives CDR1 SEHNR, CDR2 FQNEAQ (reference sequence). V dropped 3 bases and J dropped 2; count of bases not matched to a gene: 3. DNA of the CDR3: TGTGCCAGCAGCTTTACGGGAGGGCCCTACGAGCAGTACTTC. Its translation is CASSFTGGPYEQYF.

There are many counts of this clonotype. The chain uses TRBV7-2 and TRBJ1-2; D uncertain. With 1 base removed from V and 8 bases from J, the gap between germline ends came to 17 bases. Germline CDR1 reads SGHTA; CDR2 reads FQGNSA. The CDR3 contains 15 residues. CDR3 in amino acids: CASSLEKGGALGYTF. Here the CDR3 DNA reads TGTGCCAGCAGCTTAGAAAAAGGAGGCGCGTTGGGCTACACCTTC.

There are many counts of this clonotype. This rearrangement joins TRBV27 to TRBJ1-6, with D unclear. The CDR3 spans 15 residues. The germline V and J ends were trimmed by 5 bases and 3 bases, with 11 bases remaining between them. Germline CDR1 MNHEY, CDR2 SMNVEV (reference sequence). The CDR3 is CASSTGSFYNSPLHF. The CDR3 DNA reads as TGTGCCAGCAGTACCGGGTCCTTCTATAATTCACCCCTCCACTTT.

This clonotype was counted between two and nine times. The gene calls are TRBV6-2 or TRBV6-3 and TRBJ2-5; D is possibly TRBD1 or TRBD2 (5 bases each). CDR3 length: 14 residues. V was pared by 7 bases and J by 1 base, with 13 bases between. Germline V CDR1 and CDR2: MNHEY, SVGEGT. The CDR3 bases are TGTGCCAGCACCTTACGGGGCCTCCAAGAGACCCAGTACTTC. Its protein product is CASTLRGLQETQYF.

This clonotype was counted a few times. The chain joins TRBV9 to TRBJ2-2, with D unresolved. The CDR3 has 16 amino acids. From germline, CDR1 is SGDLS and CDR2 YYNGEE. V was trimmed by 0 bases and J by 0 bases, leaving 9 bases between them. This CDR3 is CASSVAARSNTGELFF. The DNA for the CDR3 is TGTGCCAGCAGCGTAGCGGCACGATCGAACACCGGGGAGCTGTTTTTT. Full variable domain (missing parts from reference TRBV9 and TRBJ2-2): DSGVTQTPKHLITATGQRVTLRCSPRSGDLSVYWYQQSLDQGLQFLIQYYNGEERAKGNILERFSAQQFPDLHSELNLSSLELGDSALYFCASSVAARSNTGELFFGEGSRLTVL.

This chain connects TRBV30 to TRBJ2-7, with a weak D call TRBD2 (5 bases). With 3 bases removed from V and 2 bases from J, the gap between germline ends came to 11 bases. The CDR3 runs to 13 residues. Germline V gene sequence: CDR1 GTSNPN, CDR2 SVGIG (reference sequence). DNA for the CDR3: TGTGCCTGGAGAAGGACGGGAACCTACGAGCAGTACTTC. Protein sequence: CAWRRTGTYEQYF.

In this sample, this clonotype turned up many times. The chain has TRBV3-1 and TRBJ1-6; D is undetermined. In germline, CDR1 is LGHDT, CDR2 YNNKEL (reference sequence). The CDR3 runs to 15 residues. The V end lost 4 bases, the J end lost 5 bases, and 12 bases lay between the germline ends. The CDR3 region has the DNA TGTGCCAGCAGCCCCCTCTGGCAGAATAATTCACCCCTCCACTTT. Translating gives CASSPLWQNNSPLHF. The full variable domain, its missing parts supplied by reference TRBV3-1 and TRBJ1-6, is DTAVSQTPKYLVTQMGNDKSIKCEQNLGHDTMYWYKQDSKKFLKIMFSYNNKELIINETVPNRFSPKSPDKAHLNLHINSLELGDSAVYFCASSPLWQNNSPLHFGNGTRLTVT.

This clonotype was observed at least ten times. CDR3 DNA sequence: TGCGCCAGCAGCTCGGAATACACCGGGGAGCTGTTTTTT. It specifies CASSSEYTGELFF. The chain joins TRBV5-1 to TRBJ2-2; unclear D gene. The germline gives CDR1 SGHRS, CDR2 YFSETQ. This CDR3 spans 13 amino acids. The V and J ends lost 3 bases and 3 bases respectively, with 6 bases between them.

This clonotype was seen a few times. V usage is TRBV2 and J usage is TRBJ2-3, with TRBD2 matching over 7 bases. Germline CDR1 SNHLY, CDR2 FYNNEI. There are 14 residues in the CDR3. V gave up 7 bases and J gave up 2 bases; unmatched junction bases: 6. The CDR3 DNA reads TGTGCCAGCACAGTCCTAGCGGCCACAGATACGCAGTATTTT. Protein sequence: CASTVLAATDTQYF.

The chain links TRBV7-3 to TRBJ1-2; TRBD1 is a possible D gene (5 bases). CDR1 and CDR2 from the germline V gene are SGHTA and FQGTGA. The CDR3 has 15 amino acids. With 5 bases removed from V and 4 bases from J, the gap between germline ends came to 17 bases. In DNA, the CDR3 is TGTGCCAGCAGCCTACTCCCGGGACTGAGCTATGGCTACACCTTC. This codes for CASSLLPGLSYGYTF. The full variable domain, its missing parts supplied by reference TRBV7-3 and TRBJ1-2, is GAGVSQTPSNKVTEKGKYVELRCDPISGHTALYWYRQSLGQGPEFLIYFQGTGAADDSGLPNDRFFAVRPEGSVSTLKIQRTERGDSAVYLCASSLLPGLSYGYTFGSGTRLTVV.

V and J are TRBV28 and TRBJ2-7; D perhaps matches TRBD2 (6 bases). This CDR3 region has 15 residues. V was trimmed by 5 bases and J by 3 bases, leaving 17 bases between them. Germline V gene sequence: CDR1 MDHEN, CDR2 SYDVKM. The CDR3 bases are TGTGCCAGCAGTCCCAGTAGAGCGGGTAACTACGAGCAGTACTTC. Its protein is CASSPSRAGNYEQYF.

Details on this clonotype: Just one base apart from a much larger clone, this may be a read error. This sequence joins TRBV7-2 and TRBJ1-2, with a possible D match to TRBD1 (6 bases). The CDR3 covers 13 residues. Germline CDR1 is SGHTA and CDR2 is FQGNSA. The ends were cut back, 9 bases at V and 4 bases at J, with 15 bases in the middle. The CDR3 coding sequence is TGTGCCAGAAGAAAGCGACAGGCCTATGGCTACACCTTC. It translates to CARRKRQAYGYTF.

The chain uses TRBV7-6 and TRBJ2-3; 12 bases are shared with TRBD2. The CDR3 is 17 residues long. With 5 bases clipped from V and 2 bases from J, the junction kept 8 bases outside the gene matches. CDR1 and CDR2 (germline): SGHVS, FNYEAQ. The CDR3 DNA reads as TGTGCCAGCAGCCCTCGACTAGCGGGAGCTAACACAGATACGCAGTATTTT. Amino acids: CASSPRLAGANTDTQYF.

The chain is built from TRBV2 and TRBJ1-1; the D gene is possibly TRBD1 (5 bases). CDR3 length equals 15 residues. V lost 3 bases and J 10 bases, leaving 21 bases between the germline ends. In germline, CDR1 is SNHLY, CDR2 FYNNEI. This chain's CDR3 is CASSDGTGRARRAFF. The CDR3 DNA is TGTGCCAGCAGTGACGGGACCGGACGGGCCCGACGAGCTTTCTTT.

This chain links TRBV2 with TRBJ2-3; 9 bases fit TRBD2. Losses at the gene ends were 7 bases for V and 5 bases for J; bases not matched to a gene: 4. This CDR3 has 13 amino acids. Germline V gives CDR1 SNHLY, CDR2 FYNNEI. CDR3 residues: CASKRGEGDTQYF. The CDR3 DNA reads TGTGCCAGCAAGCGGGGGGAAGGAGATACGCAGTATTTT.

This clonotype has ten or more counts. The rearrangement uses TRBV28 and TRBJ2-4; D is perhaps TRBD1 (6 bases). Looked up from germline, CDR1 is MDHEN and CDR2 is SYDVKM. Trimming stripped 5 bases from V and 7 bases from J, with 12 bases between. The CDR3 consists of 13 residues. This CDR3 is CASSPDSLNIQYF. CDR3 sequence (DNA): TGTGCCAGCAGTCCGGACAGTCTTAACATTCAGTACTTC.

The V call is TRBV7-8, the J call TRBJ2-5, with TRBD2 identical over 11 bases. The CDR3 length is 15 residues. J gave up 2 bases and V 1 base, and 0 bases lay outside the gene matches. Germline assignment: CDR1 SGHVS and CDR2 FQNEAQ. The CDR3 DNA follows: TGTGCCAGCAGCTTAGGGACTAGCGGGCAAGAGACCCAGTACTTC. This encodes CASSLGTSGQETQYF.

The gene calls are TRBV19 and TRBJ1-5, with D unclear. The CDR3 contains 14 residues. Germline-derived CDR1 and CDR2 are LNHDA and SQIVND (reference sequence). V was cut by 7 bases and J by 0 bases, with 10 bases left in between. This CDR3 is CASKHGSSNQPQHF. The CDR3 DNA reads TGTGCCAGTAAGCACGGATCTAGCAATCAGCCCCAGCATTTT.